The present T cell receptor (beta chain) was sequenced within a study of tumor and adjacent non-tumor tissue in lung cancer. No cell sorting was done before RNA was extracted from the tissue. Distant lung tissue was collected more than 3 cm away from the tumor edge. This clonotype was detected a few times. The junction departs from germline at one end; a sequencing error may be responsible. This CDR3 spans 15 amino acids. The germline V gene has CDR1 LGHNA and CDR2 YNFKEQ. Three rounds of nested PCR, following a modified ARM-PCR protocol, produced the TCRbeta library. Via MiXCR, TCRdb re-called the multiplex PCR reads, giving one row per CDR3 protein. In the table there are some 80,000 distinct CDR3 sequences, 76% of which are singletons.

The chain carries TRBV4-2 and TRBJ2-7, with D perhaps matching TRBD2 (6 bases). The clonotype comes from a man in his 70s with non-small cell lung cancer. Source material: distant non-tumor lung tissue. CDR3 sequence reads: CAISRPGEGKYEQYF. The CDR3 DNA follows: TGTGCCATCAGCCGCCCGGGAGAGGGTAAATACGAGCAGTACTTC.